In its sample, the clone carrying this TCR beta chain was seen a few times. Its specificity is not known. The sample originates from a study of spatial heterogeneity in lung cancer. Germline V CDR1 and CDR2: SQVTM, ANQGSEA. V shed 4 bases and J shed 0 bases, with 11 bases lying between them. The CDR3 covers 14 residues. Time point meaning: sample taken at primary tumor resection. The input material, whole RNA from tumor, nontumor lung or frozen PBMC, was sequenced unsorted. The donors comprised approximately 72 untreated early-stage non-small cell lung cancer patients. Each CDR3 protein gets one entry after TCRdb re-called the 5' RACE reads with MiXCR. This sample yields approximately 40,000 distinct CDR3 sequences, of which roughly 7% are seen a single time; around two fifths belongs to the top ten. Findings of the study overall: Whereas they appeared in blood less at follow-up, ubiquitous expanded tumor TCRs appeared there more at resection.

The rearrangement uses TRBV29-1 and TRBJ2-3; tentatively, D is TRBD1 or TRBD2 (5 bases each). The origin of this receptor is a female donor with early-stage non-small cell lung cancer. This material consisted of PBMCs, taken at surgery. The CDR3 nucleotides are TGCAGCGTTGCTAGAGGGGACAGCACAGATACGCAGTATTTT. Its protein is CSVARGDSTDTQYF.